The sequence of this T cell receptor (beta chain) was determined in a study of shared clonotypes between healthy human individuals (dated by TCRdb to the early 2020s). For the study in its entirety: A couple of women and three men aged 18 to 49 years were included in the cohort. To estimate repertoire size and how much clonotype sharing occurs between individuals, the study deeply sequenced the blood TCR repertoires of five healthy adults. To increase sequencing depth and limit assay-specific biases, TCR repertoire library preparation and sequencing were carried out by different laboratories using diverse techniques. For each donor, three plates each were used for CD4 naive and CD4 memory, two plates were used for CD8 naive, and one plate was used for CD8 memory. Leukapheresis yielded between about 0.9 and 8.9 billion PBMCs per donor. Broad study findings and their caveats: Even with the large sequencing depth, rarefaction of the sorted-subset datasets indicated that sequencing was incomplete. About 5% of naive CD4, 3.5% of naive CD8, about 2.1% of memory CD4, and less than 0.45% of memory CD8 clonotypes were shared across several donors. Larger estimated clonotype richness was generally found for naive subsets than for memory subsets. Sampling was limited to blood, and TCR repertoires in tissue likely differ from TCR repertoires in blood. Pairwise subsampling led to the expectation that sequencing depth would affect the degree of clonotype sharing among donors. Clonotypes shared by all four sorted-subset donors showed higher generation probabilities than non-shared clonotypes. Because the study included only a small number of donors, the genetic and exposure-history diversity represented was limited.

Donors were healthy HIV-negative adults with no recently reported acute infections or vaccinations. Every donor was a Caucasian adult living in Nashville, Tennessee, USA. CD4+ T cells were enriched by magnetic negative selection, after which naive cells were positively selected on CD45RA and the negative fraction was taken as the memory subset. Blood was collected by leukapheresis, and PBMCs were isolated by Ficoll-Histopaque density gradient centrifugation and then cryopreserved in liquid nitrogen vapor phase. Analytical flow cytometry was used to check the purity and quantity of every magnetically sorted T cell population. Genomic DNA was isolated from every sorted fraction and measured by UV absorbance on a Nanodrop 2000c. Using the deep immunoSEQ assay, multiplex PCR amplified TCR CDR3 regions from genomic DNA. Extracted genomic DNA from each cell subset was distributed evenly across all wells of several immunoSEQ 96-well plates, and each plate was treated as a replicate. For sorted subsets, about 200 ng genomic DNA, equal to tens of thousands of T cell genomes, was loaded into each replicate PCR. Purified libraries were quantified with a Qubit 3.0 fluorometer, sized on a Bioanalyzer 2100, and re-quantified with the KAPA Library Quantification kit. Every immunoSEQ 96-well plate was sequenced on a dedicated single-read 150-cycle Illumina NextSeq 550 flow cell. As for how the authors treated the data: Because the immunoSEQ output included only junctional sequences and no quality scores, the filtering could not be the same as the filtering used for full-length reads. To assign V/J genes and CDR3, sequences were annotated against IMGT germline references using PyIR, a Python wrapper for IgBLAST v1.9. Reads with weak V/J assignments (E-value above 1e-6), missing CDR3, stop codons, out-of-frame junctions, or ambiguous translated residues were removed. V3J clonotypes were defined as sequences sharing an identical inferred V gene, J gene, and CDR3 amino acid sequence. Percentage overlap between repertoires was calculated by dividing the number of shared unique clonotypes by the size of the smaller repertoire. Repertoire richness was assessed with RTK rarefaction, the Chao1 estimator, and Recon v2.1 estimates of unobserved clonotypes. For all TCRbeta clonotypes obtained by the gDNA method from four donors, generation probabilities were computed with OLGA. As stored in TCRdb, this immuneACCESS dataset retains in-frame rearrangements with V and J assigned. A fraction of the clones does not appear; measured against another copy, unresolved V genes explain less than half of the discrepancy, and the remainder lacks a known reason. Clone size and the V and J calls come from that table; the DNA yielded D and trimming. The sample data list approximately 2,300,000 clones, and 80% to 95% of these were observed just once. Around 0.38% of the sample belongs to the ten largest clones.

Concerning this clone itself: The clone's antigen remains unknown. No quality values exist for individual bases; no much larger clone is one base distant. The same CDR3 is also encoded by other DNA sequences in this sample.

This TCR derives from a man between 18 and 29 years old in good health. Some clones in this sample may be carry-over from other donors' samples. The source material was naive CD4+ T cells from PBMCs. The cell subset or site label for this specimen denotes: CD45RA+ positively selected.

The bases are TGTGCCAGCAGCTTGGGTTTGGGCTCCTACGAGCAGTACTTC. Its translation reads: CASSLGLGSYEQYF. The sequence joins TRBV5-4 to TRBJ2-7, with the D gene not confidently named. Reading from cysteine to phenylalanine, the CDR3 counts 14 amino acids. This entry keeps only the CDR3 DNA: 42 bases, framed from base 1. CDR1 SGHNT and CDR2 YYREEE are derived from the germline V gene (reference sequence). V gives up 0 bases and J gives up 0 bases, and the segment between their germline ends measures 7 bases.